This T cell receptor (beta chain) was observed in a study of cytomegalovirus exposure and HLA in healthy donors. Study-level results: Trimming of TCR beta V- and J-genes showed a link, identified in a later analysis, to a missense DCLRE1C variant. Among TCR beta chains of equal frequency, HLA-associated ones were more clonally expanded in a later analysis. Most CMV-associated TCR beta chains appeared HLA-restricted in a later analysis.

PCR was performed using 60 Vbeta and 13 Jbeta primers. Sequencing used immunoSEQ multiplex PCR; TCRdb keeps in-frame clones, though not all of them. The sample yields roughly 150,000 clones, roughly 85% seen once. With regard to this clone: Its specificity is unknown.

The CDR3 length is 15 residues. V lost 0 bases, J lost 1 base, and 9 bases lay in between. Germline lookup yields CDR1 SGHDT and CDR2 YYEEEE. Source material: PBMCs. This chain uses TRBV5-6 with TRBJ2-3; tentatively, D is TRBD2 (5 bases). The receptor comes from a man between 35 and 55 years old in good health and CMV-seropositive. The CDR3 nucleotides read TGTGCCAGCAGCTTGGGGCTAGCAGGCACAGATACGCAGTATTTT. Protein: CASSLGLAGTDTQYF.